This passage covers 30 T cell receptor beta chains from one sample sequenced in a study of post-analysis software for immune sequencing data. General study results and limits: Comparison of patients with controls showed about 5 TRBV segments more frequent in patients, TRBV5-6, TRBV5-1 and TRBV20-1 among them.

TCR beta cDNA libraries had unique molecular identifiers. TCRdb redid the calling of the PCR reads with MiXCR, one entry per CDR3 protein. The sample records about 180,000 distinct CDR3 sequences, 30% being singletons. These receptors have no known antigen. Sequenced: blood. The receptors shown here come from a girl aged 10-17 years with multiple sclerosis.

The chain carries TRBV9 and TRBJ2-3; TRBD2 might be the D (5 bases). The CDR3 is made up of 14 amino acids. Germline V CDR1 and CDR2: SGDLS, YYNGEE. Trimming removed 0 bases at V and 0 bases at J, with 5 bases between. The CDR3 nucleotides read TGTGCCAGCAGCGTAGGGGAGAGCACAGATACGCAGTATTTT. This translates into CASSVGESTDTQYF.

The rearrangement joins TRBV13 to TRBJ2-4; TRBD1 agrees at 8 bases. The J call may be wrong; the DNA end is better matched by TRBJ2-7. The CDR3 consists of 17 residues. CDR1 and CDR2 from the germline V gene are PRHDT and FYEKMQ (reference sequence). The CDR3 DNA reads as TGTGCCAGCAGCCTCTCGAGGTGGCAGGGGGCCACCCACGAGCAGTACTTC. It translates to CASSLSRWQGATHEQYF.

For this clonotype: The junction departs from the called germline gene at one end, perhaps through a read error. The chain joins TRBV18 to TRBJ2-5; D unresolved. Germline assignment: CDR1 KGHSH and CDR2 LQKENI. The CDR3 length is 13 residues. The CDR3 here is CAGLPTVQETLYF. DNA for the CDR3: TGTGCCGGCTTGCCGACTGTACAAGAGACCCTGTACTTC.

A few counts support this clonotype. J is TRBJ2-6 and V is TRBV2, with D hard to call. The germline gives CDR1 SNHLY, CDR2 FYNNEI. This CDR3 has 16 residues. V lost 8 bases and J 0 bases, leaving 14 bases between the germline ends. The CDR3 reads CASGEGKLSGANVLTF. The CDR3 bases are TGTGCCAGCGGGGAAGGGAAACTCTCTGGGGCCAACGTCCTGACTTTC.

Written as DNA, the CDR3 is TGCAGTGCCTGGGGGGGAGTCGGCACAGATACGCAGTATTTT. Its protein is CSAWGGVGTDTQYF. The gene calls are TRBV20-1 and TRBJ2-3; 7 bases are shared with TRBD2. The CDR3 sequence is 14 residues long. Per germline, CDR1 DFQATT and CDR2 SNEGSKA (reference sequence). V lost 6 bases to trimming and J lost 1 base; unmatched junction nucleotides: 7.

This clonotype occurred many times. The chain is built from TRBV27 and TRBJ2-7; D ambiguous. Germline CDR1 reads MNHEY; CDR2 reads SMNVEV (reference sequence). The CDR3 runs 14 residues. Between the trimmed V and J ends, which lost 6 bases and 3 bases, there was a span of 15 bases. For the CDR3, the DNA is TGTGCCAGCAGCCCACTGGGGTTGGACTACGAGCAGTACTTC. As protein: CASSPLGLDYEQYF.

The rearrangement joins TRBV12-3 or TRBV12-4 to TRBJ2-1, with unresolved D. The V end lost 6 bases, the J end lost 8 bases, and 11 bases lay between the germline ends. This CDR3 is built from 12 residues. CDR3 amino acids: CASSPYRDEQFF. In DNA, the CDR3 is TGTGCCAGCAGCCCGTATCGCGATGAGCAGTTCTTC.

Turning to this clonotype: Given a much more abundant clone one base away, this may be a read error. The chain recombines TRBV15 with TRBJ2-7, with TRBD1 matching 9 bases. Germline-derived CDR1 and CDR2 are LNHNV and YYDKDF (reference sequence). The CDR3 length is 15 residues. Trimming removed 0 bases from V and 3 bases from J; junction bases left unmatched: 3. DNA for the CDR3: TGTGCCACCAGCAGAGAAGCGACAGGGGGCTACGAGCAGTACTTC. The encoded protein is CATSREATGGYEQYF.

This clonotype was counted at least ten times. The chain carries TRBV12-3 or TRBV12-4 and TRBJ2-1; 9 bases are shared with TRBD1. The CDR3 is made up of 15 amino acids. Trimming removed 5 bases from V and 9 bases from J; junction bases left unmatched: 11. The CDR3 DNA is TGTGCCAGCAGTCCCCCGGGACAGGGTAGAGGTGAGCAGTTCTTC. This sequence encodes CASSPPGQGRGEQFF.

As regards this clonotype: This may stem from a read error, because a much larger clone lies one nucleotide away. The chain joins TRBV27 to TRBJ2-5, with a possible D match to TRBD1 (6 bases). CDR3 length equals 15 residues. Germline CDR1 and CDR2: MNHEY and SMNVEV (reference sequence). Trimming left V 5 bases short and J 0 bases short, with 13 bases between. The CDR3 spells CASSVTGTNQETQYF. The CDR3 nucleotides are TGTGCCAGCAGTGTAACTGGGACAAACCAAGAGACCCAGTACTTC.

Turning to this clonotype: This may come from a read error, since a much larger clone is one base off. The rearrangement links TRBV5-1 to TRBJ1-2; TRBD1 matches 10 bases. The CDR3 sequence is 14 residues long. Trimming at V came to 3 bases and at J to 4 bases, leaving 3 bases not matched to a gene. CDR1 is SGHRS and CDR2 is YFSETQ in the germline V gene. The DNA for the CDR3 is TGCGCCAGCAGCTGGGGACAGGGGCGCTATGGCTACACCTTC. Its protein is CASSWGQGRYGYTF.

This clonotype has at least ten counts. The chain's CDR3 is CASIPDSSYGYTF. As DNA, the CDR3 is TGTGCCAGCATCCCGGACAGCAGCTATGGCTACACCTTC. V is TRBV6-1 and J is TRBJ1-2; possible D gene TRBD1, 6 bases. CDR3 size: 13 residues. Trimming removed 7 bases at V and 4 bases at J, with 13 bases between. CDR1 and CDR2 (germline): MNHNS, SASEGT.

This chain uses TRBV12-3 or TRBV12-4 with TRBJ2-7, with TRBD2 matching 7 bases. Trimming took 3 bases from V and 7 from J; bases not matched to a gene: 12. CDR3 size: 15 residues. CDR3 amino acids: CASSLGGRGYNEQYF. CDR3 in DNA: TGTGCCAGCAGTTTGGGCGGGAGAGGCTACAATGAGCAGTACTTC.

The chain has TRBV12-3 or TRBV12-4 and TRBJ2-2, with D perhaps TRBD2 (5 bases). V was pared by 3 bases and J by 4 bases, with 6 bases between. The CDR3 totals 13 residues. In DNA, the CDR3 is TGTGCCAGCAGTTTTCGGGGCACCGGGGAGCTGTTTTTT. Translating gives CASSFRGTGELFF.

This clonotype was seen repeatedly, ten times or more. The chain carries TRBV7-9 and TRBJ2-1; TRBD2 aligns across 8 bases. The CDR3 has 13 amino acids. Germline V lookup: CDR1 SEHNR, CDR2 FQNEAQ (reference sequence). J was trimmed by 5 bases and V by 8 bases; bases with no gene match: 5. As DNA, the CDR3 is TGTGCCAGCCAGGAACTAGCGGACAATGAGCAGTTCTTC. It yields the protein CASQELADNEQFF.

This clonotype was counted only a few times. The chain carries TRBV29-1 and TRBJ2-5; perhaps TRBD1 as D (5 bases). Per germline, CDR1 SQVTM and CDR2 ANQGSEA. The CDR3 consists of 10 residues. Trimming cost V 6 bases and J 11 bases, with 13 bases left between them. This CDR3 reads CSVVLQEQYF. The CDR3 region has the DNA TGCAGCGTGGTTTTACAGGAGCAGTACTTC.

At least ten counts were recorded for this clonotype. This CDR3 reads CASFGLEDRGMPGYTF. CDR3 in DNA: TGTGCCAGCTTCGGTCTGGAGGACAGGGGGATGCCGGGCTACACCTTC. The chain couples TRBV6-6 to TRBJ1-2, with TRBD1 matching over 10 bases. Trimming cost V 8 bases and J 8 bases; bases outside gene matches: 17. The CDR3 is made up of 16 amino acids. Germline CDR1 is MNHNY and CDR2 is SVGAGI (reference sequence).

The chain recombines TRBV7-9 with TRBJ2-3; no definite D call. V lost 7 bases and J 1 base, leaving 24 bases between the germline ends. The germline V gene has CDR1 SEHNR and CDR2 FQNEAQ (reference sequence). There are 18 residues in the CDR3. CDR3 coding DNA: TGTGCCAGCATTGGAGTTCCCAGGCGATATCGGGGCACAGATACGCAGTATTTT. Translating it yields CASIGVPRRYRGTDTQYF.

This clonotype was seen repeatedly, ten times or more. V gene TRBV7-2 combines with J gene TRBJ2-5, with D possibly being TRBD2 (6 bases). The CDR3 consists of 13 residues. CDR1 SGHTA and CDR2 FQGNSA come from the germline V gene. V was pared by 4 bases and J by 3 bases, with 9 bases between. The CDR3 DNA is TGTGCCAGCAGCTCGGAGGGTAAAGAGACCCAGTACTTC. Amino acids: CASSSEGKETQYF.

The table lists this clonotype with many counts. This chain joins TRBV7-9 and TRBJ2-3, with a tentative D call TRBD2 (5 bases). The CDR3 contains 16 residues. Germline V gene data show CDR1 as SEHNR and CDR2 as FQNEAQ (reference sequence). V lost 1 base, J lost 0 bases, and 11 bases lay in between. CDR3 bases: TGTGCCAGCAGCTTAGGCCTAGCTACTAGCACAGATACGCAGTATTTT. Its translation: CASSLGLATSTDTQYF.

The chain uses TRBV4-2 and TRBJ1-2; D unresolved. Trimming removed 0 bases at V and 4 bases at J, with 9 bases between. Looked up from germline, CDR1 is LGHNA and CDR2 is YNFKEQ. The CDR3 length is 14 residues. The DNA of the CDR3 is TGTGCCAGCAGCCAAGATCTGACAACCTATGGCTACACCTTC. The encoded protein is CASSQDLTTYGYTF.

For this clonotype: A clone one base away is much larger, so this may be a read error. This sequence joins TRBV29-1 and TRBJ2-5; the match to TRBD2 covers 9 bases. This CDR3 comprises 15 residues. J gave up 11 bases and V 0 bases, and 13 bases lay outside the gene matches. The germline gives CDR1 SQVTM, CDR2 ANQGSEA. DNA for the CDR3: TGCAGCGTTGAAGATCTAGCGGGGATAAACAATGAGCAGTACTTC. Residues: CSVEDLAGINNEQYF.

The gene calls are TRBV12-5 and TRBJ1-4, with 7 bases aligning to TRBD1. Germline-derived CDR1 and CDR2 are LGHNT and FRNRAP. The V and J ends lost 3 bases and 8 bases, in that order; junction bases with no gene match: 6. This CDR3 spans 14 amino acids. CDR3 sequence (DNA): TGTGCTAGTGGTTTTGCAGGACAGGACGAAAAACTGTTTTTT. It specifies CASGFAGQDEKLFF.

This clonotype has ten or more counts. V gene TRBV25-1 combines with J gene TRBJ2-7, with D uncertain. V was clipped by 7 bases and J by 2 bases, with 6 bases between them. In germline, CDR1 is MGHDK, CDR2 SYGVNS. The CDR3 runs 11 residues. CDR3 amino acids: CASTNTYEQYF. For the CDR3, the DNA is TGTGCCAGCACGAACACCTACGAGCAGTACTTC.

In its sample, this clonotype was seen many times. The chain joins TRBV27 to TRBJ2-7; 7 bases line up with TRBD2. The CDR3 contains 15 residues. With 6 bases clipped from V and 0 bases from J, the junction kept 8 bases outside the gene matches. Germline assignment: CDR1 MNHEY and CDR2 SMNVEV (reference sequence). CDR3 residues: CASRPLAASSYEQYF. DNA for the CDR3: TGTGCCAGCAGGCCCCTAGCGGCCAGCTCCTACGAGCAGTACTTC.

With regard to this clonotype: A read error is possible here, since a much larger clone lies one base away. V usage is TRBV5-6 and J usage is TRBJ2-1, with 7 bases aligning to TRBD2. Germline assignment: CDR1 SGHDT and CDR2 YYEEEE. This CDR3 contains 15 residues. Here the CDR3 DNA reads TGTGCCAGCAGCTTGTCGGGGAGGGCCTACAGTGAGCAGTTCTTC. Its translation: CASSLSGRAYSEQFF.

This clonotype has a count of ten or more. The CDR3 spells CASSRPVGLSGHEQFF. The CDR3 coding sequence is TGCGCCAGCAGCCGCCCCGTCGGCCTAAGTGGGCATGAGCAGTTCTTC. The rearrangement joins TRBV5-1 to TRBJ2-1; D gene uncertain. This CDR3 is 16 amino acids long. The germline V and J ends were trimmed by 4 bases and 8 bases, with 22 bases remaining between them. Germline CDR1 SGHRS, CDR2 YFSETQ.

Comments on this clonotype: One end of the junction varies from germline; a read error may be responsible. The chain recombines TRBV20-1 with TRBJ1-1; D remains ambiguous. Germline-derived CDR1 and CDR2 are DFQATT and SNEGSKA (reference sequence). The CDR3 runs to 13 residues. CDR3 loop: CSAPPGVNIEAFF. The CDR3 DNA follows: TGCAGTGCCCCCCCCGGGGTGAACATTGAAGCTTTCTTT.

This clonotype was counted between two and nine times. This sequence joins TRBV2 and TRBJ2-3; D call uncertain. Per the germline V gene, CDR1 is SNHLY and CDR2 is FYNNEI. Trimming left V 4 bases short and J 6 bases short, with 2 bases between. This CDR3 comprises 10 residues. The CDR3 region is CASSVDTQYF. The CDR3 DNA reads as TGTGCCAGCAGTGTTGATACGCAGTATTTT. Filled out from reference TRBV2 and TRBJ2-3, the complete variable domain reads EPEVTQTPSHQVTQMGQEVILRCVPISNHLYFYWYRQILGQKVEFLVSFYNNEISEKSEIFDDQFSVERPDGSNFTLKIRSTKLEDSAMYFCASSVDTQYFGPGTRLTVL.

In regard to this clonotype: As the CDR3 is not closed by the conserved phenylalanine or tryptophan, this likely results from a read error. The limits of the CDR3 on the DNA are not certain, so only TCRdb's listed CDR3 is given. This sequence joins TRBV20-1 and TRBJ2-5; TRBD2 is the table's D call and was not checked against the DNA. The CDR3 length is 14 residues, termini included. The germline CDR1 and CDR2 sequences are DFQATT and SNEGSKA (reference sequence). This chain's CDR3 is CSARDPGSLGRAVL.